A selection of T cell receptor beta chains follows, all from one sample in a study of T cells after somatic rescue of genetic block. Method: immunoSEQ multiplex PCR; TCRdb's copy keeps in-frame clones and lacks some. The data hold some 15,000 clones, with more than 65% observed a single time. The sample comprised peripheral blood mononuclear cells (PBMCs). The source is a boy aged 5 to 17. Each CDR3 is given with its conserved first and last residue. D genes are given only for firm matches. Expanded clones are given a class, and other clones once, few, many or no size at all.

TRBV5-6	TRBD1	TRBJ2-1	-	TGTGCCAGCAGCGCGGGACAGGGGTACAATGAGCAGTTCTTC	CASSAGQGYNEQFF
TRBV7-2	-	TRBJ2-1	-	TGTGCCAGCAGCTTCGGCCGACACGATGAGCAGTTCTTC	CASSFGRHDEQFF
TRBV7-9	-	TRBJ2-7	-	TGTGCCAGCAGCTTAAGTAGCGCCGGAGGCTACGAGCAGTACTTC	CASSLSSAGGYEQYF
TRBV10-1	-	TRBJ2-7	medium-sized	TGCGCCAGCAGTGGGGATCTCGCCTACGAGCAGTACTTC	CASSGDLAYEQYF
TRBV25-1	TRBD1	TRBJ1-2	-	TGTGCCAGCAGTGAATTCCACAGGGGGCCGGCTAACTATGGCTACACCTTC	CASSEFHRGPANYGYTF
TRBV7-9	TRBD1	TRBJ1-1	medium-sized	TGTGCCAGCAGCCCAGGACAGGCTGCGGATACTGAAGCTTTCTTT	CASSPGQAADTEAFF
TRBV6-1	-	TRBJ1-2	few	TGTGCCAGCAGTTCTACAGGCCTCTATGGCTACACCTTC	CASSSTGLYGYTF
TRBV6-5	-	TRBJ1-5	-	TGTGCCAGCGCTAGAGGGGGATATCAGCCCCAGCATTTT	CASARGGYQPQHF
TRBV15	TRBD2	TRBJ2-1	-	TGTGCCACCAGCAGAGAGACTAGCCATTACAATGAGCAGTTCTTC	CATSRETSHYNEQFF
TRBV28	TRBD1	TRBJ1-2	-	TGTGCCAGCAACAGGGGTGTCTATGGCTACACCTTC	CASNRGVYGYTF
TRBV25-1	TRBD1	TRBJ1-1	once	TGTGCCAGCAGTGAATTCATCGGACAGGGCAAGGCTTTCTTT	CASSEFIGQGKAFF
TRBV10-3	-	TRBJ2-1	once	TGTGCCATCGACGGTGGCGAATCCTACAATGAGCAGTTCTTC	CAIDGGESYNEQFF
TRBV28	-	TRBJ2-2	-	TGTGCCAGCAGTTTCACCGGACCCCTATTCGCGAACACCGGGGAGCTGTTTTTT	CASSFTGPLFANTGELFF
TRBV28	TRBD1	TRBJ1-5	-	TGTGCCAGCAGGGGAAACAGGGGGGGCAATCAGCCCCAGCATTTT	CASRGNRGGNQPQHF
TRBV28	-	TRBJ2-7	few	TGTGCCAGCAGTTTTTATAGGGCAGGGTCGGGCGAGCAGTACTTC	CASSFYRAGSGEQYF
TRBV6-6	-	TRBJ1-2	-	TGTGCCAGCAGTTACTCGGACAGCCTCTATGGCTACACCTTC	CASSYSDSLYGYTF
TRBV29-1	TRBD1	TRBJ2-7	-	TGCAGCGTTTTGACAGGGGGGGCCTACGAGCAGTACTTC	CSVLTGGAYEQYF
TRBV27	TRBD1	TRBJ2-5	-	TGTGCCAGCAGTTTATATTCGGGACAGGCCTGGGAGACCCAGTACTTC	CASSLYSGQAWETQYF
TRBV7-9	TRBD1	TRBJ2-3	-	TGTGCCAGCAGCTTAGTCAACAGGGGGCCTACGGATACGCAGTATTTT	CASSLVNRGPTDTQYF
TRBV19	TRBD2	TRBJ2-5	-	TGTGCCAGTAGTATCACTAGCGGTGCTGGGGAGACCCAGTACTTC	CASSITSGAGETQYF
TRBV7-3	TRBD1	TRBJ1-1	-	TGTGCCAGCAGCTTGACAGGGAGGACTGAAGCTTTCTTT	CASSLTGRTEAFF
TRBV5-1	TRBD2	TRBJ2-3	-	TGCGCCAGCAGCCCCCGGACTAGCGGGAGCACAGATACGCAGTATTTT	CASSPRTSGSTDTQYF
TRBV19	-	TRBJ1-2	-	TGTGCCACTACCCCGGGACACCTCTATGGCTACACCTTC	CATTPGHLYGYTF
TRBV4-1	TRBD1	TRBJ2-3	-	TGCGCCAGCAGCCAATCCCTCGACAGGGGGACTAGCACAGATACGCAGTATTTT	CASSQSLDRGTSTDTQYF
TRBV2	-	TRBJ1-6	-	TGTGCCAGCAGTGAACCAGGACTCTATAATTCACCCCTCCACTTT	CASSEPGLYNSPLHF
TRBV27	-	TRBJ2-7	few	TGTGCCAGCAGTCAAACAGGGATCCTCTACGAGCAGTACTTC	CASSQTGILYEQYF
TRBV7-6	-	TRBJ2-7	-	TGTGCCAGCAGCTTAGCCGAGGGTCTCGAGCAGTACTTC	CASSLAEGLEQYF
TRBV5-6	TRBD1	TRBJ2-7	-	TGTGCCAGCAGCTTCCGGGACAGGGGCTACGAGCAGTACTTC	CASSFRDRGYEQYF
TRBV19	-	TRBJ1-6	-	TGTGCCAGTAGTATTGTCAACTATAATTCACCCCTCCACTTT	CASSIVNYNSPLHF
TRBV5-5	TRBD1	TRBJ2-7	-	TGTGCCAGCAGCTTGGCCCCGGGACAGGGGACCGAGCAGTACTTC	CASSLAPGQGTEQYF
TRBV6-6	-	TRBJ2-5	-	TGTGCCAGCCGTACAGGGTACCAAGAGACCCAGTACTTC	CASRTGYQETQYF
TRBV27	TRBD1	TRBJ2-2	-	TGTGCCAGCAGTTCCCTCGGTTTTGGGACAGGGGGCAACGGGGAGCTGTTTTTT	CASSSLGFGTGGNGELFF
TRBV19	TRBD1	TRBJ2-7	-	TGTGCCAGTAGTCGGGACAGAAGTCACTACGAGCAGTACTTC	CASSRDRSHYEQYF
TRBV18	TRBD1	TRBJ1-2	-	TGTGCCAGCTCACAGGATGACAGGGCTTACTATGGCTACACCTTC	CASSQDDRAYYGYTF
TRBV5-6	-	TRBJ2-7	medium-sized	TGTGCCAGCAGCCTTGTCGGACAATCTTTTACGGGGAAGTACTTC	CASSLVGQSFTGKYF
TRBV19	-	TRBJ2-3	-	TGTGCCAGTACCCTGAGGGGGATTAGGACAGATACGCAGTATTTT	CASTLRGIRTDTQYF
TRBV11-1	-	TRBJ2-7	medium-sized	TGTGCCAGCAGTTCGGGAGTCGCCTACGAGCAGTACTTC	CASSSGVAYEQYF
TRBV19	TRBD1	TRBJ1-5	-	TGTGCCAGTAGCTCATGGGGACAGGGCAATCAGCCCCAGCATTTT	CASSSWGQGNQPQHF
TRBV14	-	TRBJ2-1	-	TGTGCCAGCAGCCAAGACGGCTTCCCTAATGAGCAGTTCTTC	CASSQDGFPNEQFF
TRBV5-1	TRBD1	TRBJ2-5	-	TGCGCCAGCAGCTTGGGGGACAGGGGCGGGGAGACCCAGTACTTC	CASSLGDRGGETQYF
TRBV19	-	TRBJ1-5	once	TGTGCCAGTAGTATAGTAGCGGCAGTTAGCAATCAGCCCCAGCATTTT	CASSIVAAVSNQPQHF
TRBV30	TRBD1	TRBJ2-2	-	TGTGCCTGGAGTCTTCGGGACAGACCCGGGGAGCTGTTTTTT	CAWSLRDRPGELFF
TRBV4-1	-	TRBJ2-1	-	TGCGCCAGCACACAGTGGGACACCTCCTACAATGAGCAGTTCTTC	CASTQWDTSYNEQFF
TRBV28	-	TRBJ2-2	-	TGTGCCAGCAGTTTTGCCGGAACGAACACCGGGGAGCTGTTTTTT	CASSFAGTNTGELFF